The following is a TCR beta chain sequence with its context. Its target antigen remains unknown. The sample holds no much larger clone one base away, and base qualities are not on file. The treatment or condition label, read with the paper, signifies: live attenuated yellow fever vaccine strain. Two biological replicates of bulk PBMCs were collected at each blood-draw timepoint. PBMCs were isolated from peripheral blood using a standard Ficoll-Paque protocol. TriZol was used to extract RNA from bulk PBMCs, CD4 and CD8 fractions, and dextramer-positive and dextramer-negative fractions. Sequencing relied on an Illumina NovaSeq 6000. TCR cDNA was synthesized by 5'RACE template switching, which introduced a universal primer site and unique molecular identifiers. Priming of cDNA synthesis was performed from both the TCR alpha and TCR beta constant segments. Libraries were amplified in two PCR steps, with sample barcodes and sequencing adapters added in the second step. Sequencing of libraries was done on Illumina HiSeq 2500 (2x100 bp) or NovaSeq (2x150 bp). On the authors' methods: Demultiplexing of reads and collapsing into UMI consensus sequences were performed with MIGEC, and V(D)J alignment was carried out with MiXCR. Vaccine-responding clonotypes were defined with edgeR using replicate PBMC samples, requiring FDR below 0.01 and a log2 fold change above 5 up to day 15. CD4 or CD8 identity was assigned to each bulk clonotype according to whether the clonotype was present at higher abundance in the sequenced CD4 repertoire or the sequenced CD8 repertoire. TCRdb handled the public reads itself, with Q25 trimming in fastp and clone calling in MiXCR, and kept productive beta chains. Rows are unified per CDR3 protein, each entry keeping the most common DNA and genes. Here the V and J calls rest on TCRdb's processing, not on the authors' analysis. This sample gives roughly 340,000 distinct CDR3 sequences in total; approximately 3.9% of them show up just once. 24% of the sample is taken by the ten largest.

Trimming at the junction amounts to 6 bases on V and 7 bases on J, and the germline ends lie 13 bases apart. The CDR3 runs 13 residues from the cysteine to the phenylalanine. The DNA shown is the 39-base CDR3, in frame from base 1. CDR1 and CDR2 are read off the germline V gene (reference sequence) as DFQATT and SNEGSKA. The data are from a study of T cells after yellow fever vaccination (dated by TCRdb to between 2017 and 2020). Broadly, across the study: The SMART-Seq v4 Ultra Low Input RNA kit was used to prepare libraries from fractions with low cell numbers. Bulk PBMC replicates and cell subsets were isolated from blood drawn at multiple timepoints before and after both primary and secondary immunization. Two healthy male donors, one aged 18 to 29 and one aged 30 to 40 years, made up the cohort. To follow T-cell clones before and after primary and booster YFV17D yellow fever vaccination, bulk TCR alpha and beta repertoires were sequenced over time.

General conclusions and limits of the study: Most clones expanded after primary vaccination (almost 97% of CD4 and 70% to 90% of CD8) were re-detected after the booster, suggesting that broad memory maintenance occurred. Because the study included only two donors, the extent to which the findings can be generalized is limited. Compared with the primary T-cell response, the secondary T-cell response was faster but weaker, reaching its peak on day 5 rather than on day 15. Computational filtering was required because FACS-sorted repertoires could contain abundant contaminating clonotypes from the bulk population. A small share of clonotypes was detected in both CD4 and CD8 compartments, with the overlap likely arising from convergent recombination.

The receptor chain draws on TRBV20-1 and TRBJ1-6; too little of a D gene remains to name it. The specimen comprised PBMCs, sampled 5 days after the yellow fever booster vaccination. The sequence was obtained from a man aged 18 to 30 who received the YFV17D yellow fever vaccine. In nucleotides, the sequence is TGCAGTGCAAGGGTAGGAGGGAATTCACCCCTCCACTTT. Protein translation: CSARVGGNSPLHF.